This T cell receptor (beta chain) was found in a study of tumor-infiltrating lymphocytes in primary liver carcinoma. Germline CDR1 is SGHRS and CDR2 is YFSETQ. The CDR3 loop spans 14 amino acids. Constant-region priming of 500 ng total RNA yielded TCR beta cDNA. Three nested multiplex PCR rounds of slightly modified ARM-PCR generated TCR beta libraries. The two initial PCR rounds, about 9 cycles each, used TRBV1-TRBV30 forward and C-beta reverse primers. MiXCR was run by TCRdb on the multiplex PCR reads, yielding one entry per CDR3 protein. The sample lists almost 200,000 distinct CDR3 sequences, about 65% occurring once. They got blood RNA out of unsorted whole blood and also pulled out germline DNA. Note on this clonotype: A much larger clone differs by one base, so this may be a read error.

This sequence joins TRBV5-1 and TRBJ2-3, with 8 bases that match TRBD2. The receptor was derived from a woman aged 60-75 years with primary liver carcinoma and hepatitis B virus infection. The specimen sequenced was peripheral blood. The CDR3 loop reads CASSLSGSTDMQYF. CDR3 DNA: TGCGCCAGCAGCTTGAGCGGGAGCACAGATATGCAGTATTTT.